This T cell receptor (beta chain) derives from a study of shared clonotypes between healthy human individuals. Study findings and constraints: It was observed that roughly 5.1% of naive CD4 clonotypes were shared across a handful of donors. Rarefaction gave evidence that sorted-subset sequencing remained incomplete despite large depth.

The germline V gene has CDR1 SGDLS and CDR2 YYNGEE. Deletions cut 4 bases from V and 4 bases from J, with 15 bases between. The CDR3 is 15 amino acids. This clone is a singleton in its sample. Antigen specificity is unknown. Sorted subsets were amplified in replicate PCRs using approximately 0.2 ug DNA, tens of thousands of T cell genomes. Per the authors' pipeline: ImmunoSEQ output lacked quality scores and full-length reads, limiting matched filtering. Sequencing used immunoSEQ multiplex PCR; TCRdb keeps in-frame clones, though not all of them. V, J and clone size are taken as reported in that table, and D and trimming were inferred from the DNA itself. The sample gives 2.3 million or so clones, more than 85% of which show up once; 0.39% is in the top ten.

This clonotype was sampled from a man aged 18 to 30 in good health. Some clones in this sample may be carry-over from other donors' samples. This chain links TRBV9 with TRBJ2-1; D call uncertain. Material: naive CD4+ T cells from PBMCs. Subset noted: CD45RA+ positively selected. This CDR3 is CASSSMSGPYNEQFF. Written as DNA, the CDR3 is TGTGCCAGCAGCTCCATGTCCGGGCCTTACAATGAGCAGTTCTTC.